This TCR beta chain was profiled in a study of Ad26.COV2.S vaccination and SARS-CoV-2 variants. General observations from the study: Vaccine recipients and placebo recipients showed similar non-spike TCR breadth.

The CDR3 loop spans 15 amino acids. Germline V gene sequence: CDR1 MNHEY, CDR2 SVGAGI. The V gene end was trimmed by 4 bases and the J gene end by 3 bases; junction bases not matched to a gene: 2. About this clone itself: As yet, its antigen is unknown.

The treatment was: around 19 received Ad26.COV2.S at low or high dose, single or two shots; 5 received placebo; per-sample allocation not given. Samples were taken on day 63 after the first vaccine or placebo injection. Clones were sequenced by immunoSEQ multiplex PCR, and TCRdb holds only the in-frame ones, with some missing. The sample has around 300,000 clones, roughly 90% seen once. The source of this sequence is a person aged 18 to 65 who received the Ad26.COV2.S COVID-19 vaccine or a placebo. Sequences were derived from peripheral blood, sampled in a trial of Ad26.COV2.S vaccine versus placebo. The rearrangement links TRBV6-5 to TRBJ1-4, with 10 positions matching TRBD1. CDR3: CASSLDRGANEKLFF. The CDR3 bases are TGTGCCAGCAGTTTGGACAGGGGGGCTAATGAAAAACTGTTTTTT.